This T cell receptor (beta chain) was identified in a study of cytotoxic CD8 clonotypes in ibrutinib-treated CLL. Study conclusions and caveats: Investigators sampled sustained-remission and progressing patients at differing times. Public clonotypes were uncommon and contracted or stayed stable on treatment.

Only in-frame clones appear in the TCRdb table, and some are missing; sequencing was by immunoSEQ multiplex PCR. The sample holds around 130,000 clones, roughly 84% seen once. Points on this clone: Its matching antigen is unknown.

V was pared by 5 bases and J by 3 bases, with 7 bases of the junction left unmatched. Germline CDR1 SGHRS, CDR2 YFSETQ. CDR3 size: 15 residues. This specimen was PBMCs, taken after 24 months of ibrutinib treatment. The chain couples TRBV5-1 to TRBJ2-1; 8 nucleotides agree with TRBD1. This receptor was identified in a human donor with chronic lymphocytic leukemia. As DNA, the CDR3 is TGCGCCAGCAGGAAGACAGGGGTTCGCTACAATGAGCAGTTCTTC. Amino acid sequence: CASRKTGVRYNEQFF.